A selection of T cell receptor beta chains follows, all from one sample in a study of CD8+ T cells in alopecia areata. Sequencing was performed with immunoSEQ multiplex PCR; in TCRdb, only in-frame clones are kept and a portion is missing. The table lists some 110,000 clones, about three fifths of them singletons. This specimen consisted of CD8+ T cells sorted from blood, obtained at week 24, from a patient treated with tofacitinib. The receptors stem from a human donor with alopecia areata. Each CDR3 is given with its conserved first and last residue. Fields, in order: D gene, J gene, clone size, V gene, CDR3 protein, CDR3 DNA. D genes are given only for firm matches. A row's size may be missing; if present it is once, few, many or a size class.

D: NA; J: TRBJ1-1; size: NA; V: TRBV5-6; CDR3: CASSSVLGAEAFF; DNA: TGTGCCAGCAGCTCCGTTCTAGGCGCTGAAGCTTTCTTT
D: NA; J: TRBJ2-7; size: few; V: TRBV6-1; CDR3: CASSEPRISRAHEQYF; DNA: TGTGCCAGCAGTGAACCTAGGATTAGTAGGGCCCACGAGCAGTACTTC
D: NA; J: TRBJ1-1; size: NA; V: TRBV19; CDR3: CASSVRQDGDTEAFF; DNA: TGTGCCAGTAGTGTCCGTCAAGATGGGGACACTGAAGCTTTCTTT
D: TRBD1; J: TRBJ2-7; size: NA; V: TRBV30; CDR3: CASGTGVSYEQYF; DNA: TGTGCCTCAGGTACAGGGGTTTCCTACGAGCAGTACTTC
D: TRBD1; J: TRBJ2-1; size: NA; V: TRBV27; CDR3: CASSLRGPVYNEQFF; DNA: TGTGCCAGCAGTTTAAGGGGGCCCGTTTACAATGAGCAGTTCTTC
D: NA; J: TRBJ1-4; size: NA; V: TRBV30; CDR3: CAWSTGTEEKLFF; DNA: TGTGCCTGGAGTACCGGGACGGAGGAAAAACTGTTTTTT
D: NA; J: TRBJ2-7; size: NA; V: TRBV6-1; CDR3: CASSGGLEGWSSYEQYF; DNA: TGTGCCAGCAGTGGAGGATTGGAGGGGTGGAGCTCCTACGAGCAGTACTTC
D: NA; J: TRBJ1-1; size: NA; V: TRBV5-4; CDR3: CASSLGGEAFF; DNA: TGTGCCAGCAGCTTGGGAGGAGAAGCTTTCTTT
D: NA; J: TRBJ2-1; size: NA; V: TRBV7-9; CDR3: CASSPPQGRSSYNEQFF; DNA: TGTGCCAGCAGCCCACCGCAGGGGAGGAGCTCCTACAATGAGCAGTTCTTC
D: NA; J: TRBJ2-1; size: few; V: TRBV29-1; CDR3: CSVEDPDSGGHEQFF; DNA: TGCAGCGTTGAAGATCCGGACAGCGGTGGCCATGAGCAGTTCTTC
D: NA; J: TRBJ2-1; size: NA; V: TRBV25-1; CDR3: CASSETIVGEQFF; DNA: TGTGCCAGCAGTGAAACAATAGTGGGTGAGCAGTTCTTC
D: TRBD2; J: TRBJ2-7; size: NA; V: TRBV29-1; CDR3: CSGRTSGVREQYF; DNA: TGCAGCGGTAGGACTAGCGGGGTTCGTGAGCAGTACTTC
D: TRBD2; J: TRBJ2-1; size: few; V: TRBV4-3; CDR3: CASSLGLAGEYYNEQFF; DNA: TGCGCCAGCAGCCTTGGACTAGCGGGGGAGTATTACAATGAGCAGTTCTTC
D: NA; J: TRBJ2-1; size: NA; V: TRBV13; CDR3: CASQRRVNEQFF; DNA: TGTGCCAGCCAGCGTAGGGTCAATGAGCAGTTCTTC
D: NA; J: TRBJ1-1; size: NA; V: TRBV7-9; CDR3: CASSDPDSPNTEAFF; DNA: TGTGCCAGCAGCGATCCCGACAGTCCGAACACTGAAGCTTTCTTT
D: NA; J: TRBJ2-1; size: NA; V: TRBV6-5; CDR3: CASSPVGRIAHEQFF; DNA: TGTGCCAGCAGCCCGGTGGGGCGAATAGCCCATGAGCAGTTCTTC
D: NA; J: TRBJ1-1; size: NA; V: TRBV9; CDR3: CASSVGLQELNTEAFF; DNA: TGTGCCAGCAGCGTAGGTCTGCAGGAATTGAACACTGAAGCTTTCTTT
D: TRBD1; J: TRBJ1-2; size: NA; V: TRBV27; CDR3: CASSLSGTGGFYYGYTF; DNA: TGTGCCAGCAGTTTATCCGGGACAGGGGGGTTCTACTATGGCTACACCTTC
D: NA; J: TRBJ2-3; size: NA; V: TRBV7-9; CDR3: CASSLLSDTQYF; DNA: TGTGCCAGCAGCTTATTAAGCGATACGCAGTATTTT
D: NA; J: TRBJ2-7; size: NA; V: TRBV11-2; CDR3: CASSLDPETYEQYF; DNA: TGTGCCAGCAGCTTAGATCCTGAGACCTACGAGCAGTACTTC
D: NA; J: TRBJ2-5; size: NA; V: TRBV12-5; CDR3: CASGSPAPDLETQYF; DNA: TGTGCTAGTGGTTCGCCTGCTCCAGACCTAGAGACCCAGTACTTC
D: NA; J: TRBJ2-7; size: NA; V: TRBV7-9; CDR3: CASSQGLPAVEQYF; DNA: TGTGCCAGCAGCCAGGGACTCCCGGCAGTCGAGCAGTACTTC
D: TRBD1; J: TRBJ2-7; size: NA; V: TRBV5-1; CDR3: CASSLRTGQINEQYF; DNA: TGCGCCAGCAGCTTGAGGACAGGGCAAATCAACGAGCAGTACTTC
D: NA; J: TRBJ2-2; size: NA; V: TRBV7-9; CDR3: CASSIGGEVTGELFF; DNA: TGTGCCAGCAGCATCGGGGGAGAGGTGACCGGGGAGCTGTTTTTT
D: TRBD1; J: TRBJ2-7; size: NA; V: TRBV11-2; CDR3: CASSLGTALYEQYF; DNA: TGTGCCAGCAGCCTAGGGACAGCTCTCTACGAGCAGTACTTC
D: TRBD1; J: TRBJ1-1; size: NA; V: TRBV4-1; CDR3: CASSQRQGGVTEAFF; DNA: TGCGCCAGCAGCCAAAGACAGGGCGGGGTGACTGAAGCTTTCTTT
D: NA; J: TRBJ2-4; size: few; V: TRBV6-6; CDR3: CASSYSDRLAKNIQYF; DNA: TGTGCCAGCAGTTACTCGGACAGATTAGCCAAAAACATTCAGTACTTC
D: NA; J: TRBJ1-2; size: NA; V: TRBV30; CDR3: CAWTLGADGYTF; DNA: TGTGCCTGGACCCTGGGGGCTGATGGCTACACCTTC
D: NA; J: TRBJ2-7; size: NA; V: TRBV5-4; CDR3: CASSFWGTPEQYF; DNA: TGTGCCAGCAGCTTCTGGGGGACACCCGAGCAGTACTTC
D: NA; J: TRBJ2-4; size: few; V: TRBV4-1; CDR3: CASSQGFARTLAKNIQYF; DNA: TGCGCCAGCAGCCAAGGGTTCGCCAGGACTTTAGCCAAAAACATTCAGTACTTC
D: TRBD1; J: TRBJ2-1; size: NA; V: TRBV5-6; CDR3: CASSFGTGNNEQFF; DNA: TGTGCCAGCAGCTTTGGGACAGGGAACAATGAGCAGTTCTTC
D: TRBD2; J: TRBJ2-3; size: NA; V: TRBV5-1; CDR3: CASSPGTSVTSDTQYF; DNA: TGCGCCAGCAGCCCAGGGACTAGCGTTACCTCAGATACGCAGTATTTT
D: NA; J: TRBJ1-6; size: NA; V: TRBV5-1; CDR3: CASSLAGGSPHSPLHF; DNA: TGCGCCAGCAGCTTGGCGGGAGGGAGCCCCCATTCACCCCTCCACTTT
D: TRBD2; J: TRBJ2-7; size: NA; V: TRBV27; CDR3: CASGIRTSVVNEQYF; DNA: TGTGCCAGCGGGATTCGGACTAGTGTCGTGAACGAGCAGTACTTC
D: NA; J: TRBJ2-7; size: NA; V: TRBV5-1; CDR3: CASSDLYEQYF; DNA: TGCGCCAGCAGCGACCTCTACGAGCAGTACTTC
D: NA; J: TRBJ1-5; size: NA; V: TRBV5-6; CDR3: CASSLVSAGANQPQHF; DNA: TGTGCCAGCAGCCTAGTGTCCGCAGGGGCCAATCAGCCTCAGCATTTT
D: NA; J: TRBJ2-1; size: NA; V: TRBV25-1; CDR3: CASRPAGSYNEQFF; DNA: TGTGCCAGCCGGCCCGCAGGATCCTACAATGAGCAGTTCTTC
D: NA; J: TRBJ1-5; size: few; V: TRBV30; CDR3: CAWSGTQGNQPQHF; DNA: TGTGCCTGGAGTGGGACTCAGGGCAATCAGCCCCAGCATTTT
D: NA; J: TRBJ1-2; size: NA; V: TRBV6-5; CDR3: CASSFSSPNYGYTF; DNA: TGTGCCAGCAGTTTTTCATCCCCTAACTATGGCTACACCTTC
D: TRBD1; J: TRBJ1-4; size: NA; V: TRBV5-4; CDR3: CASMKAGTGHNEKLFF; DNA: TGTGCCAGCATGAAAGCCGGGACAGGGCATAATGAAAAACTGTTTTTT
D: TRBD1; J: TRBJ2-2; size: once; V: TRBV5-4; CDR3: CASTLGQLTGELFF; DNA: TGTGCCAGCACCTTGGGACAGCTCACCGGGGAGCTGTTTTTT
D: NA; J: TRBJ2-3; size: NA; V: TRBV7-2; CDR3: CASSYRLEGTDTQYF; DNA: TGTGCCAGCAGCTACCGACTAGAGGGCACAGATACGCAGTATTTT
D: NA; J: TRBJ2-7; size: few; V: TRBV7-9; CDR3: CASSGRDNSYEQYF; DNA: TGTGCCAGCAGCGGCCGGGACAACTCCTACGAGCAGTACTTC
D: TRBD1; J: TRBJ1-1; size: once; V: TRBV2; CDR3: CASSGTGEAFF; DNA: TGTGCCAGCAGTGGGACAGGTGAAGCTTTCTTT
D: TRBD1; J: TRBJ1-2; size: few; V: TRBV7-2; CDR3: CASSVDRGNYGYTF; DNA: TGTGCCAGCAGCGTGGACAGGGGGAACTATGGCTACACCTTC
D: NA; J: TRBJ1-2; size: NA; V: TRBV25-1; CDR3: CASSEYSGGDYNYGYTF; DNA: TGTGCCAGCAGTGAATATAGTGGCGGGGATTATAACTATGGCTACACCTTC
D: NA; J: TRBJ1-6; size: NA; V: TRBV15; CDR3: CATSKFRQKNSPLHF; DNA: TGTGCCACCAGCAAGTTTCGACAGAAGAATTCACCCCTCCACTTT
D: NA; J: TRBJ2-5; size: few; V: TRBV7-9; CDR3: CASSPRTTAAGTQYF; DNA: TGTGCCAGCAGCCCCCGGACTACGGCGGCCGGGACCCAGTACTTC
D: TRBD1; J: TRBJ2-3; size: NA; V: TRBV30; CDR3: CAWSKGAKSTDTQYF; DNA: TGTGCCTGGAGTAAGGGGGCAAAAAGCACAGATACGCAGTATTTT
D: TRBD1; J: TRBJ2-7; size: once; V: TRBV7-8; CDR3: CASSIPRDRHYEQYF; DNA: TGTGCCAGCAGCATACCCCGGGACAGGCACTACGAGCAGTACTTC
D: NA; J: TRBJ1-1; size: few; V: TRBV10-3; CDR3: CAISDRGTGTMNTEAFF; DNA: TGTGCCATCAGTGATCGTGGCACCGGGACGATGAACACTGAAGCTTTCTTT
D: NA; J: TRBJ2-7; size: NA; V: TRBV5-1; CDR3: CASTVGRGYEQYF; DNA: TGCGCCAGCACGGTAGGCAGGGGCTACGAGCAGTACTTC
D: NA; J: TRBJ1-6; size: few; V: TRBV4-2; CDR3: CASSQTAENSPLHF; DNA: TGTGCCAGCAGCCAGACAGCCGAAAATTCACCCCTCCACTTT
D: TRBD2; J: TRBJ2-7; size: NA; V: TRBV27; CDR3: CASTRGLAGPYEQYF; DNA: TGTGCCAGCACTAGGGGACTAGCGGGCCCCTACGAGCAGTACTTC
D: NA; J: TRBJ2-1; size: few; V: TRBV4-1; CDR3: CASSFRVAGYNEQFF; DNA: TGCGCCAGCAGCTTCCGGGTTGCGGGGTACAATGAGCAGTTCTTC
D: NA; J: TRBJ2-1; size: NA; V: TRBV6-5; CDR3: CASSYSEAYEQFF; DNA: TGTGCCAGCAGTTACAGTGAAGCGTATGAGCAGTTCTTC
D: TRBD1; J: TRBJ2-5; size: NA; V: TRBV5-1; CDR3: CASSAQTGSQETQYF; DNA: TGCGCCAGCAGCGCCCAGACAGGGTCCCAAGAGACCCAGTACTTC
D: NA; J: TRBJ1-1; size: few; V: TRBV30; CDR3: CAWKGSENTEAFF; DNA: TGTGCCTGGAAGGGAAGCGAGAACACTGAAGCTTTCTTT
D: NA; J: TRBJ2-5; size: NA; V: TRBV6-5; CDR3: CASSYSASPPETQYF; DNA: TGTGCCAGCAGTTACTCGGCTAGCCCCCCCGAGACCCAGTACTTC
D: NA; J: TRBJ1-5; size: NA; V: TRBV16; CDR3: CASSPESDQPQHF; DNA: TGTGCCAGCAGCCCCGAATCCGATCAGCCCCAGCATTTT